This T cell receptor beta chain comes out of a study of shared clonotypes between healthy human individuals. Findings and caveats of the study: Sampling covered nothing but blood. Tissue TCR repertoires likely differ from those found in blood.

Using immunoSEQ multiplex PCR, the repertoire was profiled, and TCRdb retains in-frame clones only, with some absent. The sample records over a million clones, roughly 96% being singletons. In the case of this clone: Its antigen is still unknown.

CDR3 length: 14 amino acids. V shed 5 bases and J 3 bases; nucleotides not matched to a gene: 4. Germline V gene sequence: CDR1 ENHRY, CDR2 SYGVKD. Input material: naive CD4+ T cells sorted from blood. Subset specified: CD45RA+ positively selected. This sequence originates from a man aged 25-40 years in good health. The chain links TRBV10-3 to TRBJ1-2; 9 bases are shared with TRBD1. As DNA, the CDR3 is TGTGCCATCAGTTTACAGGGGGCGGACTATGGCTACACCTTC. Its protein is CAISLQGADYGYTF.